There are a few counts of the clone carrying this T cell receptor (beta chain). For repertoire sequencing, the TCR beta CDR3 regions were amplified from RNA transcripts. Second-round multiplex PCR followed a first-round RT-PCR using HTBI primers. Each CDR3 protein is one row after TCRdb ran MiXCR on the multiplex PCR reads. The profile shows 900,000 to 1,200,000 distinct CDR3 sequences, less than 45% of them singletons. As diagnostic evidence, clinical symptoms, serum thyroxine, TRAb, thyroid ultrasound and orbital computed tomography were relied upon. V dropped 0 bases and J dropped 6 bases, with 12 bases sitting between them. CDR3 length: 15 residues. From germline, CDR1 is MNHEY and CDR2 SVGAGI. The data are from a study of Graves' ophthalmopathy and Graves' hyperthyroidism.

This receptor was taken from an adult man with Graves' hyperthyroidism. The V call is TRBV6-5, the J call TRBJ1-5, with a weak D call TRBD1 (6 bases). The source material was peripheral blood or thyroid tissue (not recorded which). CDR3 sequence reads: CASSYSDSSSQPQHF. DNA of the CDR3: TGTGCCAGCAGTTACTCGGACAGTTCTTCTCAGCCCCAGCATTTT.